The entry that follows covers one TCR beta chain sequence. Its target is not known. 10X single-cell V(D)J and 5' gene-expression libraries profiled CSF cells. TCRdb reprocessed the 10x single-cell sequencing reads and reports one entry per CDR3 protein, with no DNA. This sample contains under 2,000 distinct CDR3 sequences. The CDR3 has 14 amino acids. Germline V gene lookup returns CDR1 SGHRS and CDR2 YFSETQ. This record comes from a study of CD8 T cells in cerebrospinal fluid in Alzheimer's disease. Broader study findings: Versus healthy subjects, Alzheimer's patients more often had clones of at least 3%.

Source material: cerebrospinal fluid. V is TRBV5-1 and J is TRBJ2-7; without DNA, the TCRdb call of TRBD1 cannot be checked. The sequence derives from a human donor with mild cognitive impairment. This CDR3 reads CASRDRDGAYEQYF.